This T cell receptor beta chain is from a study of naive and memory T cell subsets. Both TRBC1 and TRBC2 were covered by a beta constant-region primer of two equimolar oligonucleotides. Four rounds of PCR amplified the ligated cDNA using nested alpha and beta constant-region primers plus SP2. TCRdb independently ran MiXCR on the UMI-ligation and nested PCR reads; one entry per CDR3 protein. The table has 95,000 to 110,000 distinct CDR3 sequences, about 14% seen once. Study findings and constraints: A few larger clonotypes appeared in naive repertoires, especially CD8, possibly memory cells re-expressing CD45RA.

Notes on this clonotype: Its antigen remains unidentified.

V lost 0 bases and J lost 9; bases outside the gene matches: 11. The CDR3 covers 16 residues. In germline, CDR1 is SGDLS, CDR2 YYNGEE. The chain joins TRBV9 to TRBJ2-1, with TRBD2 matching over 8 bases. The sample consisted of naive CD8+ T cells from blood. The receptor was isolated from a human donor in good health. In DNA form, the CDR3 reads TGTGCCAGCAGCGTAGAGCCGGGAGGGGGGGCCGGTGAGCAGTTCTTC. Translated, it gives CASSVEPGGGAGEQFF.